Below are 6 T cell receptor beta chains sequenced from a single sample in a study of blood T cells in healthy people across ages (dated by TCRdb to the mid-2010s). The library was generated by 5' RACE. Data came from an Illumina HiSeq 2500. A second 7 to 11 cycle PCR used a sample-barcoded 5' primer and a J-beta primer mix. TCRdb reworked the public reads: Q25 trimming with fastp, MiXCR clone assembly, productive beta chains retained. CDR3 protein sequences are deduplicated, and each keeps its most common genes and DNA. This sample gives hundreds of thousands of distinct CDR3 sequences in total; approximately 50% of them show up just once. The top ten clonotypes cover around a third of the sample. The sequenced material came from blood. The receptors come from a woman in her sixties in good health.

The gene calls are TRBV28 and TRBJ2-7; TRBD1 might be the D (6 bases). Trimming removed 3 bases at V and 0 bases at J, with 15 bases between. The germline gives CDR1 MDHEN, CDR2 SYDVKM. The length of the CDR3 is 16 residues. The CDR3 is CASSLSQTGFSYEQYF. The CDR3 DNA reads TGTGCCAGCAGTTTGAGCCAAACAGGGTTCTCCTACGAGCAGTACTTC. Variable domain in full (rest from reference TRBV28 and TRBJ2-7): DVKVTQSSRYLVKRTGEKVFLECVQDMDHENMFWYRQDPGLGLRLIYFSYDVKMKEKGDIPEGYSVSREKKERFSLILESASTNQTSMYLCASSLSQTGFSYEQYFGPGTRLTVT.

This clonotype has just a few counts. The V and J genes are TRBV5-1 and TRBJ2-7; no firm D call. This CDR3 contains 13 residues. Germline V gene data show CDR1 as SGHRS and CDR2 as YFSETQ. Trimming shortened V by 6 bases and J by 6 bases, and 16 bases separated the two germline ends. As DNA, the CDR3 is TGCGCCAGCAATGGTGAGACGCTTCCCGAGCAGTACTTC. As protein: CASNGETLPEQYF.

Comments on this clonotype: A much larger clone differs from this one at a single base, so this may be a read error. This CDR3 is CSVVLYDGCTF. The CDR3 bases are TGCAGCGTTGTCCTGTATGATGGCTGCACCTTC. This chain joins TRBV29-1 and TRBJ1-2; D not certain. The CDR3 is 11 residues long. Looked up from germline, CDR1 is SQVTM and CDR2 is ANQGSEA. The whole variable domain, filled in from reference TRBV29-1 and TRBJ1-2, reads SAVISQKPSRDICQRGTSLTIQCQVDSQVTMMFWYRQQPGQSLTLIATANQGSEATYESGFVIDKFPISRPNLTFSTLTVSNMSPEDSSIYLCSVVLYDGCTFGSGTRLTVV.

About this clonotype: One end of the junction fails to match germline, which may point to a read error. The rearrangement uses TRBV9 and TRBJ2-5, with TRBD2 matching 14 bases. The germline V gene encodes CDR1 SGDLS and CDR2 YYNGEE. The CDR3 is made up of 16 amino acids. The chain's CDR3 is CTSSAGLAGEMETQYF. Written as DNA, the CDR3 is TGTACCAGCAGCGCGGGACTAGCGGGAGAGATGGAGACCCAGTACTTC.

This clonotype was detected a few times. The chain joins TRBV12-3 or TRBV12-4 to TRBJ2-3; 13 bases match TRBD2. The V gene end was trimmed by 5 bases and the J gene end by 5 bases; junction bases not matched to a gene: 7. The length of the CDR3 is 16 residues. The CDR3 coding sequence is TGTGCCAGCAGTCTAGGACTAGCGGGAGAAGGAGATACGCAGTATTTT. Amino acids: CASSLGLAGEGDTQYF.

This clonotype was seen once. The chain employs TRBV28 and TRBJ1-6; 11 bases line up with TRBD1. Germline-derived CDR1 and CDR2 are MDHEN and SYDVKM. J gave up 14 bases and V 2 bases, and 8 bases lay outside the gene matches. The CDR3 totals 15 residues. CDR3: CASSLRGQGVVTLHF. Here the CDR3 DNA reads TGTGCCAGCAGTTTAAGGGGACAGGGGGTTGTTACCCTCCACTTT.